A single sample gave rise to the 17 T cell receptor beta chains below, sequenced in a study of cytomegalovirus exposure and HLA in healthy donors. PCR was performed using 60 Vbeta and 13 Jbeta primers. Sequenced by immunoSEQ multiplex PCR; TCRdb stores in-frame clones only, minus some. The profile shows some 97,000 clones, 76% of them singletons. Sequenced input: PBMCs. The receptors originated from a woman aged 45-59 years in good health and CMV-seropositive.

The chain couples TRBV2 to TRBJ2-7; 9 bases fit TRBD1. Per germline, CDR1 SNHLY and CDR2 FYNNEI. V dropped 4 bases and J dropped 3; count of bases not matched to a gene: 1. This CDR3 has 13 amino acids. CDR3 protein: CASSGQGVYEQYF. CDR3 nucleotides: TGTGCCAGCAGTGGACAGGGGGTCTACGAGCAGTACTTC.

The chain links TRBV2 to TRBJ1-1; 8 bases line up with TRBD1. J gave up 1 base and V 8 bases, and 3 bases lay outside the gene matches. Germline CDR1 reads SNHLY; CDR2 reads FYNNEI. The CDR3 has 13 amino acids. The CDR3 DNA reads as TGTGCCAGCCGGGACAGGTGGAACACTGAAGCTTTCTTT. Residues: CASRDRWNTEAFF.

The chain joins TRBV6-5 to TRBJ1-3; the D is unclear. The ends were cut back, 5 bases at V and 0 bases at J, with 8 bases in the middle. This CDR3 spans 14 amino acids. CDR1 MNHEY and CDR2 SVGAGI come from the germline V gene. The CDR3 coding sequence is TGTGCCAGCAGTAACAGTGACTCTGGAAACACCATATATTTT. Its protein is CASSNSDSGNTIYF.

The gene calls are TRBV9 and TRBJ2-5; weak D call: TRBD2 (6 bases). The CDR3 consists of 16 residues. The V gene lost 0 bases and the J gene lost 4 bases, with 16 bases spanning the gap. CDR1 is SGDLS, CDR2 YYNGEE, per germline. The CDR3 sequence: CASSVEGQGSGETQYF. The CDR3 region has the DNA TGTGCCAGCAGCGTAGAGGGGCAGGGTAGCGGAGAGACCCAGTACTTC.

The V and J genes are TRBV29-1 and TRBJ1-1; 7 bases line up with TRBD1. The CDR3 sequence is 11 residues long. Trimming removed 7 bases from V and 8 bases from J; junction bases left unmatched: 7. CDR1 is SQVTM, CDR2 ANQGSEA, per germline. The CDR3 sequence: CSALRGREAFF. CDR3 coding DNA: TGCAGCGCCCTGAGGGGGCGCGAAGCTTTCTTT.

The V and J genes are TRBV6-6 and TRBJ1-1; possible D gene TRBD1, 6 bases. The germline V gene has CDR1 MNHNY and CDR2 SVGAGI (reference sequence). The CDR3 covers 15 residues. The V gene lost 6 bases and the J gene lost 5 bases, with 19 bases spanning the gap. The CDR3 bases are TGTGCCAGCAGCCACATACCAGGGGTAGGAACTGAAGCTTTCTTT. Translated: CASSHIPGVGTEAFF.

V gene TRBV5-4 combines with J gene TRBJ2-5, with 14 bases lining up with TRBD2. Germline-derived CDR1 and CDR2 are SGHNT and YYREEE (reference sequence). V gave up 3 bases and J gave up 5 bases; unmatched junction bases: 12. The CDR3 covers 18 residues. This CDR3 reads CASSSRMGLAGAGETQYF. The CDR3 region has the DNA TGTGCCAGCAGCTCCCGAATGGGACTAGCGGGAGCTGGGGAGACCCAGTACTTC.

This clone was observed a few times. J is TRBJ1-1 and V is TRBV10-1; tentatively, D is TRBD1 (5 bases). Looked up from germline, CDR1 is WNHNN and CDR2 is SYGVQD (reference sequence). This CDR3 is 14 amino acids long. The V and J ends lost 5 bases and 4 bases respectively, with 14 bases between them. For the CDR3, the DNA is TGCGCCAGCAGTACCGGGTTGGGGGGCACTGAAGCTTTCTTT. This codes for CASSTGLGGTEAFF.

J is TRBJ2-1 and V is TRBV19; 8 nucleotides align to TRBD2. Germline V lookup: CDR1 LNHDA, CDR2 SQIVND (reference sequence). The CDR3 totals 16 residues. The V gene end was trimmed by 5 bases and the J gene end by 7 bases; junction bases not matched to a gene: 13. CDR3 protein: CASSPRRLASGNEQFF. CDR3 in DNA: TGTGCCAGTAGTCCCCGAAGACTAGCGTCAGGGAATGAGCAGTTCTTC. Supplemented by reference TRBV19 and TRBJ2-1, the full variable domain reads DGGITQSPKYLFRKEGQNVTLSCEQNLNHDAMYWYRQDPGQGLRLIYYSQIVNDFQKGDIAEGYSVSREKKESFPLTVTSAQKNPTAFYLCASSPRRLASGNEQFFGPGTRLTVL.

This sequence joins TRBV7-3 and TRBJ2-2; D remains unclear. The CDR3 is 17 residues long. Trimming shortened V by 1 base and J by 0 bases, and 12 bases separated the two germline ends. Germline V gene data show CDR1 as SGHTA and CDR2 as FQGTGA. CDR3 nucleotide sequence: TGTGCCAGCAGCTTAATCCCTATGCTCGCGAACACCGGGGAGCTGTTTTTT. It is translated as CASSLIPMLANTGELFF. Full variable domain (missing parts from reference TRBV7-3 and TRBJ2-2): GAGVSQTPSNKVTEKGKYVELRCDPISGHTALYWYRQSLGQGPEFLIYFQGTGAADDSGLPNDRFFAVRPEGSVSTLKIQRTERGDSAVYLCASSLIPMLANTGELFFGEGSRLTVL.

This chain uses TRBV9 with TRBJ2-7; 7 bases line up with TRBD1. CDR1 is SGDLS, CDR2 YYNGEE, per germline. This CDR3 is built from 16 residues. Losses at the gene ends were 3 bases for V and 0 bases for J; bases not matched to a gene: 9. CDR3 in amino acids: CASSGSGTESSYEQYF. The DNA of the CDR3 is TGTGCCAGCAGCGGTTCCGGGACAGAGAGCTCCTACGAGCAGTACTTC.

This clone was seen just once. The chain uses TRBV5-1 and TRBJ1-1; D possibly corresponds to TRBD1 (5 bases). V lost 4 bases to trimming and J lost 3 bases, with 13 bases between them. The length of the CDR3 is 14 residues. Germline CDR1 reads SGHRS; CDR2 reads YFSETQ. CDR3 DNA sequence: TGCGCCAGCAGCGGGGGGGGGTGGGACACTGAAGCTTTCTTT. Its protein is CASSGGGWDTEAFF.

The chain recombines TRBV25-1 with TRBJ2-3, with 7 bases that match TRBD1. V lost 2 bases and J lost 4; bases outside the gene matches: 3. This CDR3 spans 14 amino acids. Germline-derived CDR1 and CDR2 are MGHDK and SYGVNS. The CDR3 sequence is CASSEDRVSDTQYF. CDR3 DNA: TGTGCCAGCAGTGAAGACAGGGTTTCAGATACGCAGTATTTT.

The chain combines TRBV5-1 with TRBJ2-7; 9 nucleotides agree with TRBD1. With V trimmed by 7 bases and J by 3 bases, 14 bases remained unmatched. This CDR3 contains 16 residues. CDR1 and CDR2 from the germline V gene are SGHRS and YFSETQ. CDR3 region: CASGDREGFIRYEQYF. CDR3 in DNA: TGCGCCAGCGGGGACAGGGAAGGCTTTATACGCTACGAGCAGTACTTC.

The chain carries TRBV4-1 and TRBJ1-2; D remains ambiguous. This CDR3 has 15 residues. Germline V gives CDR1 MGHRA, CDR2 YSYEKL. V was pared by 5 bases and J by 8 bases, with 21 bases between. CDR3 amino acids: CASSSTLRYKEGYTF. Written as DNA, the CDR3 is TGCGCCAGCAGCTCCACGCTACGGTATAAGGAGGGCTACACCTTC.

The chain is built from TRBV5-6 and TRBJ2-1; D gene uncertain. CDR1 is SGHDT and CDR2 is YYEEEE in the germline V gene. Trimming shortened V by 4 bases and J by 3 bases, and 14 bases separated the two germline ends. The CDR3 covers 15 residues. CDR3 sequence (DNA): TGTGCCAGCAGCCCGCTAGGAAGGAACTACAATGAGCAGTTCTTC. Translation: CASSPLGRNYNEQFF.

The genes are TRBV7-8 and TRBJ2-1, with 12 bases aligning to TRBD2. CDR1 SGHVS and CDR2 FQNEAQ come from the germline V gene. J gave up 2 bases and V 0 bases, and 5 bases lay outside the gene matches. The CDR3 has 18 amino acids. The CDR3 is CASSLAGTSGRTYNEQFF. CDR3 DNA: TGTGCCAGCAGCTTAGCGGGGACTAGCGGGCGAACCTACAATGAGCAGTTCTTC.